This record concerns one T cell receptor (beta chain) sequence. A junction end diverges from the germline sequence, so it may reflect a read error. In TCRdb, the 5' RACE reads were re-called with MiXCR into one record per CDR3 protein. The profile shows over 85,000 distinct CDR3 sequences, around 13% of them singletons. Germline loops: CDR1 MDHEN, CDR2 SYDVKM. This CDR3 is built from 14 residues. This record belongs to a study of early T cells in non-severe SARS-CoV-2 infection. The sequence was obtained from an adult who was a healthcare worker with PCR-confirmed SARS-CoV-2 infection or an uninfected control (not recorded which). This chain links TRBV28 with TRBJ2-5; possible D gene TRBD2, 6 bases. Sequences were obtained from whole blood. The CDR3 protein is CASGVWRAGKTQHF. CDR3 bases: TGTGCCAGCGGAGTCTGGAGGGCCGGGAAGACCCAGCACTTC.